The subject of this entry is one T cell receptor (beta chain). This clone has only a few counts. There is no known antigen for this receptor. No base quality information exists; no much larger clone differs at one position. This sample is drawn from a study of cytomegalovirus exposure and HLA in healthy donors (dated by TCRdb to the late 2010s). In terms of the full investigation: According to an earlier analysis of 550 to 750 of the donors, about 179 million T cells yielded 90 million to 130 million unique TCR beta sequences and around 300 Gb of sequence data. An early release covering 550 to 650 HLA-typed donors comprised approximately 290 gigabases of sequencing data and approximately 80 million unique TCR sequences. Of the 398 genotyped donors, around 81% fell in the genetic ancestry cluster associated with self-reported Caucasian donors. The study aimed to test whether cataloging public T cell receptors could reveal signatures of past pathogen exposure. The study used immunosequencing to profile the T cell repertoires of 666 subjects and linked those repertoires to cytomegalovirus serostatus. Along with the 666-subject first cohort, a separate validation cohort of over 90 different subjects was used. To predict cytomegalovirus infection status, the study combined high-throughput TCR immunosequencing, statistical association of individual TCRs with disease status, and machine learning. A later analysis re-analyzed previously published TCR beta repertoires from about 600 donors and added high-resolution HLA genotyping to study TCR occurrence patterns. Rather than using new phenotypic data, the later analysis identified candidate immune exposures from TCR beta sequences and from how often those sequences occurred across donors. An earlier analysis of around 640 of the donors used high-throughput TCR beta sequencing to judge whether each TCR beta V gene segment behaved as functional or pseudogenic. Donor age, sex, ethnicity and CMV serostatus were compiled alongside the repertoire data. Genome-wide SNP genotypes for about three fifths of the roughly 670 donors were used in a later genetic analysis, which treated that subset as a discovery cohort. All discovery cohort repertoires had been generated using a single sequencing platform. Class I and class II HLA loci were covered by the typing at four-digit resolution. Typing coverage differed by locus: A, B, C, DRB1 and DQB1 were typed in about 629-640 donors, DQA1 in 500 to 550, DPA1 in 600 to 610, and DPB1 in just under 490. About five DR-DQ haplotypes were treated as single units for association and clustering because of strong linkage in the cohort. Among roughly 370 genotyped donors of the cohort, an average of about 240,000 unique TCR beta nucleotide sequences were sequenced per donor, 15% to 20% of them non-productive. General conclusions and limits of the study: Because counts were too low, seventeen rarely observed V segments, including chromosome 9 orphons, were left out of the earlier analysis of roughly 600 of the donors. A later analysis found that most CMV-associated TCR beta chains appeared HLA-restricted, with HLA associations seemingly driven largely by CMV exposure. Strong co-occurrence of HLA alleles, especially DR and DQ, made assigning TCR associations to individual alleles difficult. The classifier was reported to diagnose cytomegalovirus status with high specificity and sensitivity in both the original and validation cohorts. In an earlier analysis of about 540 of the donors, most TCR beta V segments were observed in productive rearrangements about 87% or about 30% of the time, broadly matching IMGT annotations. A later analysis reported that several top co-occurrence clusters appeared linked to parvovirus B19, influenza, CMV and Epstein-Barr virus. The presence/absence analyses assumed that sequencing depth was roughly uniform across donors, and that assumption may not be true. The cohort was sequenced for TCR beta chains only, and without alpha or paired-chain data the features that could be detected were limited. A later genetic analysis associated a missense DCLRE1C variant with V-gene and J-gene trimming of TCR beta chains, and an independent cohort replicated the association. Because HLA typing was missing for some donors at each locus, association tests included only the typed subset. A later analysis found that HLA-associated TCR beta chains were more clonally expanded and had lower generation probabilities than equally common non-associated chains. The authors suggested that the approach could potentially be extended to other disease states and immunological phenotypes. A few of the identified cytomegalovirus-associated TCR beta chains were confirmed in vitro to be specific for cytomegalovirus antigens. Most TCR sequences were observed very rarely across donors, whereas some public TCRs were present in many individuals. A further reported finding was that TCR beta sequences accurately predicted the HLA-A and HLA-B alleles for most subjects in the first cohort. In a later analysis, around 15,000 TCR beta sequences were associated with specific HLA alleles at a false discovery rate of 0.05. A total of 164 TCR beta chains were listed by the study as associated with cytomegalovirus. Linkage disequilibrium might explain the correlated functional status among segregating V segments, but an unknown experimental factor could not be excluded. CMV serostatus was the only immune exposure information available for the cohort. According to a later genetic analysis, donors in an Asian-associated ancestry cluster had fewer N-insertions in productive TCRs than the roughly 700-donor mean. In a later analysis, the rate of TCR association differed among HLA loci, with DRB1 alleles having the most associated TCRs and HLA-C alleles having the fewest. A cluster of highly shared sequence variants was judged likely to be a technical artifact of the sequencing pipeline. Because the 87-base-pair reads could not distinguish some IMGT-functional V segments, including TRBV6-2 and TRBV6-3, those segments were excluded.

Trimming accounts for 4 bases at V and 1 base at J, while the number of junction bases matched to no gene is 9. The CDR3, from cysteine to phenylalanine, totals 16 residues. The only DNA kept is the CDR3, 48 bases in frame from the first base. CDR1 SGHRS and CDR2 YFSETQ were looked up in the germline V gene. The method behind the library was the immunoSEQ multiplex PCR assay. The multiplex PCR relied on a mix of 60 forward primers for TCR Vbeta segments and 13 reverse primers for TCR Jbeta segments. The CDR3 region of rearranged TCR beta genes was amplified from genomic DNA with a multiplex PCR assay. Amplified TCR beta libraries were sequenced as 87-base-pair reads on the Illumina HiSeq System. The authors' pipeline ran thus. A later analysis tallied some 79 million unique TCR beta chains across the 700 or so repertoires, and approximately 12 million of those chains were shared by two or more donors. A nearest-neighbor algorithm error-corrected the raw reads and collapsed the reads into unique sequences, merging closely related sequences to remove PCR and sequencing errors. To assign V, D and J gene segments, CDR3 sequences were aligned to IMGT reference sequences. For a sequence to be retained, a match of at least six nucleotides was required to both a V gene segment and a J gene segment. A rearrangement was called productive if the CDR3 had no stop codons and remained in frame with V and J, and every other rearrangement was called non-productive. Following IMGT convention, CDR3 was defined as the stretch from the second conserved V-encoded cysteine to the conserved J-encoded phenylalanine. In an earlier analysis of roughly 610 of the donors, sequences lacking an unambiguous match to a single V gene segment were excluded. An earlier analysis of approximately 590 of the donors classified V segments as functional when productive rearrangements were above 56.7% and as segregating when the standard deviation between donors was above 5%. A statistical classification framework was developed to diagnose cytomegalovirus status using the catalog of TCR beta chain sequences. In a later analysis, V and J genes were assigned by comparing TCR nucleotide sequences against IMGT/GENE-DB human TR gene sequences. A later analysis assigned CDR3 sequences and most-parsimonious VDJ recombination scenarios with the TCRdist pipeline. In a later analysis, each TCR beta chain was defined by its CDR3 amino acid sequence together with its V-gene family, and reads without a unique V-gene family were excluded. As a way to deal with suspected cross-contamination and a sequencing artifact, a later analysis dropped under 600 nucleotide sequences that were highly shared and had low generation probability. In a later analysis, a clonal expansion index for each public chain was calculated from normalized within-repertoire ranks of inferred template counts. A later analysis computed generation probabilities with a VDJ recombination model fitted to out-of-frame rearrangements, and checked the results against IGoR. A later analysis scored TCR-TCR, TCR-HLA and TCR-CMV co-occurrence with hypergeometric tests, applying a repertoire-size bias correction to TCR pairs. A later analysis estimated false discovery rates by permuting HLA or CMV assignments 20 times. In a later analysis, co-occurring TCRs were grouped using DBSCAN, and TCRdist sequence similarity was added for clustering within HLA-allele-positive subsets. For co-occurrence clustering, repertoires with fewer than 30,000 or more than 120,000 public chains were excluded, along with five repertoires with anomalous nucleotide sharing. Entries here come from immuneACCESS through TCRdb and include only in-frame sequences with V and J called. Some clones fail to appear in such tables; in the studies checked, an unresolved V gene covers under half of the shortfall, and the cause of the remainder is unknown. V and J calls plus clone size are reproduced from that table; the DNA served to infer D and trimming. Across this sample there are approximately 82,000 clones, with approximately 56% seen only once. The leading ten clones occupy over 5% of the sample.

The cohort comprised 666 healthy bone marrow donors. All cohort members were sampled while nominally healthy, although unrecorded immune exposures were likely present. The donor was CMV seropositive and was included in the group of 250 to 350 seropositive cohort members. Each donor provided a peripheral blood sample, and peripheral blood mononuclear cells were used for TCR beta sequencing. Genomic DNA extraction from the blood cell samples was performed with the Qiagen DNeasy Blood Extraction Kit. The chain employs TRBV5-1 and TRBJ2-7; the central 9 bases match TRBD2. Sequenced material: PBMCs. The sequence derives from a woman aged 25 to 45 in good health and CMV-seropositive. The bases are TGCGCCAGCAGCCTGGATAGCGGGGGCCTATCCTACGAGCAGTACTTC. This gives the protein CASSLDSGGLSYEQYF.